This TCR beta chain originates from a study of identical twins. Broader study findings: Out-of-frame alpha sequences common to twins exhibited an excess of low generation probability.

Using its own MiXCR run on the 5' RACE reads, TCRdb lists one record per CDR3 protein. The sample contains some 250,000 distinct CDR3 sequences, under 8.5% of which appear only once. CDR3 length equals 13 residues. The V and J ends lost 7 bases and 0 bases respectively, with 8 bases between them. CDR1 SGHVS and CDR2 FQNEAQ come from the germline V gene. This clonotype appeared many times. Antigen unknown. The sample was also reused in another study, on T cells expressing NK-cell markers. This second report adds: The authors derived TCR beta repertoires from sorted CD3+CD56+NKG2C+, CD3+CD56+NKG2C- and CD3+CD56-NKG2C+ T cells.

The V call is TRBV7-8, the J call TRBJ2-3; no reliable D call. The receptor comes from a woman aged 18-29 years in good health. Sequencing used CD8+ T cells sorted from blood. CDR3 in DNA: TGTGCCAGCACCCCGGTTAGCACAGATACGCAGTATTTT. Encoded protein: CASTPVSTDTQYF. Full variable domain (rest looked up from reference TRBV7-8 and TRBJ2-3): GAGVSQSPRYKVAKRGQDVALRCDPISGHVSLFWYQQALGQGPEFLTYFQNEAQLDKSGLPSDRFFAERPEGSVSTLKIQRTQQEDSAVYLCASTPVSTDTQYFGPGTRLTVL.